This T cell receptor (beta chain) was observed in a study of low-dose radiotherapy and immunotherapy resistance in tumors. Alpha and beta chains were covered, as first-strand cDNA relied on TRAV- and TRBV-specific primers. A constant-region primer paired with the V-primer adapter amplified TCRs over approximately 19 PCR cycles. Each CDR3 protein is one row after TCRdb ran MiXCR on the reads. The sample has about 82,000 distinct CDR3 sequences, 18% seen once. This CDR3 has 13 amino acids. Germline CDR1 SEHNR, CDR2 FQNEAQ (reference sequence). This clonotype has a count of ten or more. An end of the junction differs from the germline gene, which may be a read error. The time point: before trial treatment.

The chain combines TRBV7-9 with TRBJ2-3, with 8 bases aligning to TRBD2. The sample consisted of PBMCs, taken before treatment. The clonotype was recovered from a male donor with prostate cancer. CDR3 protein: CASTLAGTDTQYF. DNA for the CDR3: TGTGCCAGCACCTTAGCGGGGACAGATACGCAGTATTTT. Full variable domain (remainder filled in from reference TRBV7-9 and TRBJ2-3): DTGVSQNPRHKITKRGQNVTFRCDPISEHNRLYWYRQTLGQGPEFLTYFQNEAQLEKSRLLSDRFSAERPKGSFSTLEIQRTEQGDSAMYLCASTLAGTDTQYFGPGTRLTVL.